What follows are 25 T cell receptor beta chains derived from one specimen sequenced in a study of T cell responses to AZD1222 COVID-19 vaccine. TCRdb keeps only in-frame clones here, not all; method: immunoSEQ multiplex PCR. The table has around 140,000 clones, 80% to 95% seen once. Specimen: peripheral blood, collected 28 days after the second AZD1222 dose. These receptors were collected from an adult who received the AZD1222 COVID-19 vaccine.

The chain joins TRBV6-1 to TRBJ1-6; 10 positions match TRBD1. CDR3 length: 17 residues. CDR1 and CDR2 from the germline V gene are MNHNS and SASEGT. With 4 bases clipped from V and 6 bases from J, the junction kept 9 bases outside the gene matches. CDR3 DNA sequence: TGTGCCAGCAGTGTGTTGAGGACAGGGGGGGCTAATTCACCCCTCCACTTT. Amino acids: CASSVLRTGGANSPLHF.

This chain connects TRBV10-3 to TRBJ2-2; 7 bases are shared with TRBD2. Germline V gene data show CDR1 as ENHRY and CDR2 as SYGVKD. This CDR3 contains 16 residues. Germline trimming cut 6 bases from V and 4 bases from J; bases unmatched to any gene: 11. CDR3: CAIRPLGGSSTGELFF. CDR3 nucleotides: TGTGCCATCAGACCTTTGGGAGGGTCGAGCACCGGGGAGCTGTTTTTT.

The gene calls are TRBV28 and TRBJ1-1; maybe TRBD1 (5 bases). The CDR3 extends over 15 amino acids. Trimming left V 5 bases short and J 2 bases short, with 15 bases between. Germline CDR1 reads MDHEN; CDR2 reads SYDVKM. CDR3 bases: TGTGCCAGCAGTCGAGATGGGGACTTAAACACTGAAGCTTTCTTT. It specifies CASSRDGDLNTEAFF.

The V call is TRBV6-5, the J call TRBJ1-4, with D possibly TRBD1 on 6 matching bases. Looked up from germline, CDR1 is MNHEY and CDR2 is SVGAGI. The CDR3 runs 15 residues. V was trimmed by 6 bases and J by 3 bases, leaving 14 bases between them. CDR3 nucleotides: TGTGCCAGCAGGAACCCAGGGGCACCTAATGAAAAACTGTTTTTT. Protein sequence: CASRNPGAPNEKLFF.

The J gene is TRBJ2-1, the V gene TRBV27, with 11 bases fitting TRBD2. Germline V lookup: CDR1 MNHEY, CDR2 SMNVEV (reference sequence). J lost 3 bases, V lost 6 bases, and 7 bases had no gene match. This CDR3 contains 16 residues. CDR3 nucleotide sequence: TGTGCCAGCAGCCTGGGACTAGCGGCCCTCTACAATGAGCAGTTCTTC. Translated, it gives CASSLGLAALYNEQFF.

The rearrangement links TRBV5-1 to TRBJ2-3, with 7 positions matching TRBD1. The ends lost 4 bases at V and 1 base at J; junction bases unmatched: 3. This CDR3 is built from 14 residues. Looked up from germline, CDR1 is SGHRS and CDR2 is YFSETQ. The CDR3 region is CASSHGTGTDTQYF. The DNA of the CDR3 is TGCGCCAGCAGCCACGGGACAGGCACAGATACGCAGTATTTT.

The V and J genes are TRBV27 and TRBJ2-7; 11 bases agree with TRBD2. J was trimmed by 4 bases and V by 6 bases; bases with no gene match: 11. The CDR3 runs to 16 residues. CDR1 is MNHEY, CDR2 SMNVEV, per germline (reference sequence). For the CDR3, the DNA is TGTGCCAGCAGCTCTACCCCCAGACTAGCGGGGTACGAGCAGTACTTC. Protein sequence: CASSSTPRLAGYEQYF.

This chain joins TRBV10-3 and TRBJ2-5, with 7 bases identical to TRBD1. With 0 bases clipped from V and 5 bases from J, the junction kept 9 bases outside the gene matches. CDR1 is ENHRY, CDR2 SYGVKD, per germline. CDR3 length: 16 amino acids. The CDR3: CAISESKPQGWETQYF. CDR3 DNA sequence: TGTGCCATCAGTGAGTCGAAGCCACAGGGGTGGGAGACCCAGTACTTC.

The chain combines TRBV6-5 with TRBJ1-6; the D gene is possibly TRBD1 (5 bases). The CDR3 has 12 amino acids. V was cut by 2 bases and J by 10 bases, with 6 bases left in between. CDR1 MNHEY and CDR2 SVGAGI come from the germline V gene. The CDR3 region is CASSYRDSPLHF. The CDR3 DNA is TGTGCCAGCAGTTACCGGGACTCACCCCTCCACTTT.

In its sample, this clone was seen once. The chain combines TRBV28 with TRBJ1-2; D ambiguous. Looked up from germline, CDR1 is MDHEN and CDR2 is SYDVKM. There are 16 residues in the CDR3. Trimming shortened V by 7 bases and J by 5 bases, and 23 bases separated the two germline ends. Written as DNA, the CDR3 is TGTGCCAGCACCCTAGTCATAGCGGCGGATTCTTATGGCTACACCTTC. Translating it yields CASTLVIAADSYGYTF.

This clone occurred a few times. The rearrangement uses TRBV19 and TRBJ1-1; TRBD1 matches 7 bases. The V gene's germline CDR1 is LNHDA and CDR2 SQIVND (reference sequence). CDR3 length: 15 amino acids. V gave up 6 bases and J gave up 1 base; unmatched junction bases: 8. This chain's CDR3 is CASRSNRGGNTEAFF. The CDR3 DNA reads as TGTGCCAGTAGAAGTAACAGGGGAGGGAACACTGAAGCTTTCTTT.

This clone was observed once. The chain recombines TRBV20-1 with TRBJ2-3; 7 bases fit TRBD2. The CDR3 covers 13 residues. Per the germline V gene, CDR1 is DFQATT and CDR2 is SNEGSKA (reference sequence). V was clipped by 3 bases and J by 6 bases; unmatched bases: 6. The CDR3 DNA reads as TGCAGTGCTAGTGCGGGGGTATTCGATACGCAGTATTTT. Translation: CSASAGVFDTQYF.

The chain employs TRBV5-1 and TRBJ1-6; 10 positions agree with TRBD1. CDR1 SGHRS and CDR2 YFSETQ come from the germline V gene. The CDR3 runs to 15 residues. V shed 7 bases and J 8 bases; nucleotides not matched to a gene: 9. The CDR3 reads CASARDRGSHSPLHF. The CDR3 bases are TGCGCCAGCGCCCGGGACAGGGGTAGTCATTCACCCCTCCACTTT.

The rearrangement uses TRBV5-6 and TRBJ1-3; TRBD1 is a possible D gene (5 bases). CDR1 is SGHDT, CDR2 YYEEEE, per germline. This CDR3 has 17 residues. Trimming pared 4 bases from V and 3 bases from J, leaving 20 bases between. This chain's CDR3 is CASSAAVQGYIGNTIYF. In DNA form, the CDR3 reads TGTGCCAGCAGCGCGGCCGTTCAGGGCTATATTGGAAACACCATATATTTT.

The CDR3 DNA is TGTGCCATCAGTGAAAGGGCAGGGTTCGGCTACACCTTC. It specifies CAISERAGFGYTF. This chain links TRBV10-3 with TRBJ1-2, with D possibly matching TRBD1 (5 bases). CDR3 length equals 13 residues. Germline V lookup: CDR1 ENHRY, CDR2 SYGVKD. V shed 3 bases and J shed 8 bases, with 13 bases lying between them.

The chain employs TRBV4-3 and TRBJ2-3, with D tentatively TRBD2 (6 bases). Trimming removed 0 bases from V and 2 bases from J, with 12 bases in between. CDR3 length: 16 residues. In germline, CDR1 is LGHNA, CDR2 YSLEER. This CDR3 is CASSQDRAGLTDTQYF. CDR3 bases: TGCGCCAGCAGCCAAGATAGGGCGGGACTCACAGATACGCAGTATTTT.

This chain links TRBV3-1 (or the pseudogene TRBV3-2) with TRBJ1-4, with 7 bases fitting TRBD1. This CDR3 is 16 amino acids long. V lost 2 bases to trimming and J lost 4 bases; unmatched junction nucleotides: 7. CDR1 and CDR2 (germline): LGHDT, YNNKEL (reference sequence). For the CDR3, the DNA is TGTGCCAGCAGCCAAAAGGGGACAGTCGTTAATGAAAAACTGTTTTTT. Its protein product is CASSQKGTVVNEKLFF.

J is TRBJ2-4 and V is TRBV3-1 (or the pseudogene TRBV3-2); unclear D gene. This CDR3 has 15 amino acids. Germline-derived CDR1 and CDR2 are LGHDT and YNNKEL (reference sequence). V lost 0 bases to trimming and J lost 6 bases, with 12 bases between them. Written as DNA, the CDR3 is TGTGCCAGCAGCCAAGAAAACAGATTAGTAAACATTCAGTACTTC. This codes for CASSQENRLVNIQYF.

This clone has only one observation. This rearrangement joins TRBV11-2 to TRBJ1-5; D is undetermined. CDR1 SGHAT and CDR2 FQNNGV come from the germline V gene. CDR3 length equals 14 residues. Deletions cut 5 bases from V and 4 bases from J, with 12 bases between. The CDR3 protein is CASSPNGGNQPQHF. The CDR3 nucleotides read TGTGCCAGCAGCCCGAATGGTGGGAATCAGCCCCAGCATTTT.

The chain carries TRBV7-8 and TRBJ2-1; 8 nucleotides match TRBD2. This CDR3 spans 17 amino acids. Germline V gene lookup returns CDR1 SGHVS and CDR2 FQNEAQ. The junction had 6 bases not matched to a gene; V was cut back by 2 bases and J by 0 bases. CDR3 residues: CASSLRLAMSSYNEQFF. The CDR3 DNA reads TGTGCCAGCAGCTTAAGACTAGCGATGAGCTCCTACAATGAGCAGTTCTTC.

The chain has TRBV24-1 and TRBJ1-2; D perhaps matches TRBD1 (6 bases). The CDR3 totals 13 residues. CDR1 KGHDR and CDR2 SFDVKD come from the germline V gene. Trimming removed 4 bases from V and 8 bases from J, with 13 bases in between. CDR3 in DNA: TGTGCCACCAGTGAGGGCAGGGGCTGGGGCTACACCTTC. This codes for CATSEGRGWGYTF.

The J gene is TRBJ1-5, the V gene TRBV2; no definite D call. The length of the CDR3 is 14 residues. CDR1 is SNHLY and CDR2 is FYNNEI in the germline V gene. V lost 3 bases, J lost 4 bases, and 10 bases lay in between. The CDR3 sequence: CASSDQLQNQPQHF. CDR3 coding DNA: TGTGCCAGCAGTGATCAACTGCAGAATCAGCCCCAGCATTTT.

The CDR3 reads CASSTGPTEAFF. CDR3 sequence (DNA): TGTGCCAGCAGTACAGGTCCCACTGAAGCTTTCTTT. J is TRBJ1-1 and V is TRBV6-6; possible D gene TRBD1, 5 bases. Germline V CDR1 and CDR2: MNHNY, SVGAGI (reference sequence). This CDR3 spans 12 amino acids. Trimming cost V 5 bases and J 4 bases, with 8 bases left between them.

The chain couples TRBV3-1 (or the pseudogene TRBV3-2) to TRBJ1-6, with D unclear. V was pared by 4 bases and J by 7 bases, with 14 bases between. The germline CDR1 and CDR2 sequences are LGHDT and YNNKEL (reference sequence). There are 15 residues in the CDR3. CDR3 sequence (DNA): TGTGCCAGCAGCCCTGACCCCGGGTGGAATTCACCCCTCCACTTT. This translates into CASSPDPGWNSPLHF.

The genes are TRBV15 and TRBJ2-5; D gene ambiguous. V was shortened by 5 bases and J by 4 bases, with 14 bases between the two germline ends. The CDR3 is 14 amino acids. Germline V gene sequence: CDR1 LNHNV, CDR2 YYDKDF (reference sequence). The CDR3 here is CATSFGGRPETQYF. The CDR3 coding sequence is TGTGCCACCAGCTTCGGCGGCAGGCCAGAGACCCAGTACTTC.